This TCR beta chain was observed in a study of T cell changes during pregnancy in multiple sclerosis. Germline CDR1 is SGHTA and CDR2 is FQGNSA. The CDR3 runs 16 residues. V was clipped by 5 bases and J by 5 bases; unmatched bases: 8. Libraries were prepared by immunoSEQ multiplex PCR; TCRdb keeps only in-frame clonotypes and omits some of them. There are about 69,000 clones in the sample; roughly nine tenths occur only once, and under 0.35% lies in the top ten. The chain combines TRBV7-2 with TRBJ2-3, with 12 bases lining up with TRBD2. The receptor was isolated from a female donor in good health, enrolled as a control in a pregnancy study. The material sequenced was CD4+ T cells from peripheral blood mononuclear cells, taken in the third trimester of pregnancy. The CDR3 DNA follows: TGTGCCAGCAGCCCCCTAGCGGGGGGGCCGGTAGATACGCAGTATTTT. This sequence encodes CASSPLAGGPVDTQYF.